These 15 T cell receptor beta chains were sequenced from one sample in a study of shared clonotypes between healthy human individuals. CD45RO-negative CD8 cells positively selected for CCR7 made up the naive population, which excluded terminally differentiated effector memory CD45RA+ cells. Profiling relied on immunoSEQ multiplex PCR, and the TCRdb table lists in-frame clones only, not all of them. The repertoire holds roughly 810,000 clones, with 96% as singletons. Sequencing used naive CD8+ T cells sorted from blood. All receptors derive from a man in his thirties or forties in good health.

Notes on this clone: Relative to the germline gene, one junction end is altered; a read error may explain this. The rearrangement links TRBV7-4 to TRBJ1-4; D is possibly TRBD1 (6 bases). The CDR3 is 16 residues long. The V gene's germline CDR1 is SGHVT and CDR2 SQSDAQ. CDR3 protein: CASSLTKAGAKEKLFF. The CDR3 DNA follows: TGTGCCAGCAGCTTAACGAAGGCAGGGGCTAAGGAAAAACTGTTTTTT.

This chain joins TRBV7-9 and TRBJ1-1, with 8 bases matching TRBD1. CDR1 and CDR2 (germline): SEHNR, FQNEAQ (reference sequence). V lost 3 bases, J lost 4 bases, and 4 bases stayed unmatched. CDR3 size: 14 residues. This chain's CDR3 is CASSLTGEGTEAFF. CDR3 nucleotide sequence: TGTGCCAGCAGCTTGACAGGGGAGGGCACTGAAGCTTTCTTT.

In this sample, this clone turned up once. The chain has TRBV10-2 and TRBJ2-7; 8 bases agree with TRBD2. The V and J ends lost 10 bases and 5 bases, in that order; junction bases with no gene match: 4. CDR3 length: 11 residues. The V gene's germline CDR1 is WSHSY and CDR2 SAAADI. CDR3 protein: CATGLAHEQYF. Here the CDR3 DNA reads TGCGCCACCGGACTAGCCCACGAGCAGTACTTC.

The chain uses TRBV5-6 and TRBJ1-5, with D hard to call. V lost 4 bases and J lost 2, with 16 bases in between. In germline, CDR1 is SGHDT, CDR2 YYEEEE. The CDR3 is 16 residues long. CDR3 in DNA: TGTGCCAGCAGCGCCAGCAGGCGCTGGGGCAATCAGCCCCAGCATTTT. Protein: CASSASRRWGNQPQHF.

J is TRBJ1-3 and V is TRBV10-3; D call uncertain. Germline-derived CDR1 and CDR2 are ENHRY and SYGVKD. This CDR3 contains 17 residues. The V and J ends lost 1 base and 0 bases respectively, with 13 bases between them. The CDR3 loop reads CAISEWGALSSGNTIYF. Written as DNA, the CDR3 is TGTGCCATCAGTGAGTGGGGAGCACTGAGCTCTGGAAACACCATATATTTT.

The chain carries TRBV5-1 and TRBJ2-2; D unresolved. Trimming took 4 bases from V and 7 from J, leaving 8 bases between them. The CDR3 is 12 amino acids. Germline V gene data show CDR1 as SGHRS and CDR2 as YFSETQ. DNA for the CDR3: TGCGCCAGCAGCCGGACCCACGGGGAGCTGTTTTTT. Translation: CASSRTHGELFF. The variable domain in full, with the rest retrieved from reference TRBV5-1 and TRBJ2-2, is KAGVTQTPRYLIKTRGQQVTLSCSPISGHRSVSWYQQTPGQGLQFLFEYFSETQRNKGNFPGRFSGRQFSNSRSEMNVSTLELGDSALYLCASSRTHGELFFGEGSRLTVL.

The rearrangement uses TRBV7-6 and TRBJ2-1; 11 bases are shared with TRBD1. This CDR3 is 16 amino acids long. The junction had 10 bases not matched to a gene; V was cut back by 3 bases and J by 9 bases. Per germline, CDR1 SGHVS and CDR2 FNYEAQ. In DNA, the CDR3 is TGTGCCAGCAGCTTGTTTGGAGGACAGGGGGCGAGTGAGCAGTTCTTC. Its translation is CASSLFGGQGASEQFF.

The CDR3 is CASSTTIQGFSYNEQFF. CDR3 DNA sequence: TGTGCCAGCAGTACAACAATACAGGGATTCTCCTACAATGAGCAGTTCTTC. This rearrangement joins TRBV28 to TRBJ2-1; a possible D gene is TRBD1 (6 bases). The V gene lost 5 bases and the J gene lost 0 bases, with 17 bases spanning the gap. CDR1 is MDHEN, CDR2 SYDVKM, per germline. The CDR3 contains 17 residues. The full variable domain, rest sourced from reference TRBV28 and TRBJ2-1, is DVKVTQSSRYLVKRTGEKVFLECVQDMDHENMFWYRQDPGLGLRLIYFSYDVKMKEKGDIPEGYSVSREKKERFSLILESASTNQTSMYLCASSTTIQGFSYNEQFFGPGTRLTVL.

The V call is TRBV27, the J call TRBJ2-3, with 9 bases identical to TRBD2. This CDR3 is built from 15 residues. Trimming took 3 bases from V and 4 from J; bases not matched to a gene: 5. Looked up from germline, CDR1 is MNHEY and CDR2 is SMNVEV (reference sequence). The CDR3, as DNA: TGTGCCAGCAGTTTTTTAGCGGGAGAGGCAGATACGCAGTATTTT. Its translation: CASSFLAGEADTQYF.

The chain has TRBV13 and TRBJ2-5, with D maybe TRBD2 (6 bases). The CDR3 contains 14 residues. V lost 0 bases and J lost 4, with 9 bases in between. Germline V lookup: CDR1 PRHDT, CDR2 FYEKMQ (reference sequence). CDR3 in DNA: TGTGCCAGCAGCTTAGGCCTGGAGGGAGAGACCCAGTACTTC. This gives the protein CASSLGLEGETQYF.

This chain uses TRBV2 with TRBJ1-2; possible D gene TRBD1, 6 bases. The CDR3 is 13 amino acids. The V end was cut by 8 bases, the J end by 3 bases, with 13 bases between. Per the germline V gene, CDR1 is SNHLY and CDR2 is FYNNEI. The CDR3 protein is CASPPGADYGYTF. CDR3 DNA: TGTGCCAGCCCCCCAGGGGCCGACTATGGCTACACCTTC.

The chain combines TRBV10-3 with TRBJ2-7, with D possibly being TRBD2 (5 bases). The germline V gene has CDR1 ENHRY and CDR2 SYGVKD. V was trimmed by 11 bases and J by 5 bases, leaving 16 bases between them. This CDR3 is 12 amino acids long. CDR3 protein: CAAEASNHEQYF. DNA of the CDR3: TGTGCCGCGGAGGCTAGCAACCACGAGCAGTACTTC.

The chain couples TRBV2 to TRBJ2-3; maybe TRBD2 (6 bases). Germline-derived CDR1 and CDR2 are SNHLY and FYNNEI. The CDR3 loop spans 16 amino acids. Between the trimmed V and J ends, which lost 4 bases and 0 bases, there was a span of 14 bases. This CDR3 is CASSVGLALSTDTQYF. The CDR3 DNA is TGTGCCAGCAGTGTGGGTCTAGCGCTTAGCACAGATACGCAGTATTTT.

The chain carries TRBV7-2 and TRBJ2-5, with D uncertain. The CDR3 is 11 residues long. The germline V and J ends were trimmed by 2 bases and 7 bases, with 5 bases remaining between them. Germline V gene lookup returns CDR1 SGHTA and CDR2 FQGNSA. The CDR3 here is CASSLTGTQYF. CDR3 bases: TGTGCCAGCAGCTTAACCGGGACCCAGTACTTC. The variable domain in full, completed from reference TRBV7-2 and TRBJ2-5, reads GAGVSQSPSNKVTEKGKDVELRCDPISGHTALYWYRQSLGQGLEFLIYFQGNSAPDKSGLPSDRFSAERTGGSVSTLTIQRTQQEDSAVYLCASSLTGTQYFGPGTRLLVL.

The rearrangement links TRBV11-2 to TRBJ2-2; D not resolved. The CDR3 is 15 amino acids. V was clipped by 1 base and J by 1 base, with 7 bases between them. Germline assignment: CDR1 SGHAT and CDR2 FQNNGV. CDR3 nucleotide sequence: TGTGCCAGCAGCTTAGCGGTTTTGAACACCGGGGAGCTGTTTTTT. Protein: CASSLAVLNTGELFF. Looking up the rest from reference TRBV11-2 and TRBJ2-2 gives the full variable domain: EAGVAQSPRYKIIEKRQSVAFWCNPISGHATLYWYQQILGQGPKLLIQFQNNGVVDDSQLPKDRFSAERLKGVDSTLKIQPAKLEDSAVYLCASSLAVLNTGELFFGEGSRLTVL.